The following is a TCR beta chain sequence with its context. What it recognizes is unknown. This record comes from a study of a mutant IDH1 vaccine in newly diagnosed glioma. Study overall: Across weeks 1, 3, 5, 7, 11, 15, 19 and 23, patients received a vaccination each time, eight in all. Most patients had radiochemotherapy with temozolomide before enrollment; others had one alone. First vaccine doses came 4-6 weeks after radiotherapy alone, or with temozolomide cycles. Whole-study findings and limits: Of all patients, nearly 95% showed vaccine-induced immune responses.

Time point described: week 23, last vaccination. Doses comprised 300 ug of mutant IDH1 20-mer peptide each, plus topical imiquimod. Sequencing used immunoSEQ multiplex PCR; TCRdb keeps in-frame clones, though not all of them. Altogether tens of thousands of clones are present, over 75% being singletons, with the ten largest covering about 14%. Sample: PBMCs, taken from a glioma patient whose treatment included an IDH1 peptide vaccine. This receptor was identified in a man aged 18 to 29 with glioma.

The CDR3 DNA is TGTGCCAGCAGCACGGGCGGGAATCAGCCCCAGCATTTT. This translates into CASSTGGNQPQHF. This chain connects TRBV7-2 to TRBJ1-5; no reliable D call. CDR3 length: 13 residues. Trimming cost V 5 bases and J 4 bases, with 9 bases left between them. Germline-derived CDR1 and CDR2 are SGHTA and FQGNSA.